This T cell receptor beta chain was sequenced during a study of blood T cell repertoires in COVID-19. About the research overall: Acute and convalescent COVID-19 specimens originated in the United States, Italy and Spain. The analysed material was cDNA or gDNA that came from T cells, B-cell-depleted T cells, or PBMCs.

Per the germline V gene, CDR1 is SGHVS and CDR2 is FNYEAQ. The CDR3 consists of 16 residues. The V and J ends lost 2 bases and 1 base respectively, with 9 bases between them. Under the authors' procedure: Reference gene primer amplification yielded estimated nucleated cell counts. The method was immunoSEQ multiplex PCR; TCRdb's version includes in-frame clones alone and lacks a portion of them. V and J calls and clone size are given by that table; D and trimming were obtained from the DNA. The table includes about 200,000 clones, more than 80% detected once. The chain carries TRBV7-6 and TRBJ2-6; no clear D gene. The sequence was collected from a man aged 25-45 years who had recovered from COVID-19. The source material was peripheral blood. Written as DNA, the CDR3 is TGTGCCAGCAGCTTAAGAGTATTGTCTGGGGCCAACGTCCTGACTTTC. This sequence encodes CASSLRVLSGANVLTF. Drawing the rest from reference TRBV7-6 and TRBJ2-6, the complete variable domain is GAGVSQSPRYKVTKRGQDVALRCDPISGHVSLYWYRQALGQGPEFLTYFNYEAQQDKSGLPNDRFSAERPEGSISTLTIQRTEQRDSAMYRCASSLRVLSGANVLTFGAGSRLTVL.